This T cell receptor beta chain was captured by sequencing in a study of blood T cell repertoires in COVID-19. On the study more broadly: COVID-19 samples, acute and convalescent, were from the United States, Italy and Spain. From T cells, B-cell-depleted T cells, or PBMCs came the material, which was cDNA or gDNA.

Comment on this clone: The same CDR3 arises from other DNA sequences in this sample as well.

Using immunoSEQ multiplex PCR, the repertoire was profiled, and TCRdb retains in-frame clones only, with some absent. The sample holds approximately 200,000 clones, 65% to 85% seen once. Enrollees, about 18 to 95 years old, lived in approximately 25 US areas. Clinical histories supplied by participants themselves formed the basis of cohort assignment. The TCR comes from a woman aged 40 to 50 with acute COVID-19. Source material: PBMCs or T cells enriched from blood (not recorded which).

The CDR3 loop reads CATPGQGDTEAFF. Here the CDR3 DNA reads TGTGCCACCCCTGGACAGGGGGACACTGAAGCTTTCTTT. This chain joins TRBV19 and TRBJ1-1; 10 bases agree with TRBD1. The germline V gene encodes CDR1 LNHDA and CDR2 SQIVND (reference sequence). This CDR3 contains 13 residues. V shed 10 bases, J shed 3 bases, and the junction held 5 bases outside the gene matches. Drawing the rest from reference TRBV19 and TRBJ1-1, the complete variable domain is DGGITQSPKYLFRKEGQNVTLSCEQNLNHDAMYWYRQDPGQGLRLIYYSQIVNDFQKGDIAEGYSVSREKKESFPLTVTSAQKNPTAFYLCATPGQGDTEAFFGQGTRLTVV.